This T cell receptor beta chain emerged from a study of T cells of healthy individuals. TCRdb processed the 5' RACE reads anew with MiXCR; each CDR3 protein has one entry. The sample shows around 100,000 distinct CDR3 sequences, 17% of them seen only once. V dropped 0 bases and J dropped 9 bases, with 8 bases sitting between them. The CDR3 runs to 12 residues. Germline CDR1 and CDR2: LNHNV and YYDKDF (reference sequence). This TCR was sampled from a human donor in good health. The rearrangement uses TRBV15 and TRBJ1-1; D not resolved. CDR3 nucleotides: TGTGCCACCAGCAGAGATTACGGACAAGCTTTCTTT. Its protein is CATSRDYGQAFF. Complete variable domain (other parts from reference TRBV15 and TRBJ1-1): DAMVIQNPRYQVTQFGKPVTLSCSQTLNHNVMYWYQQKSSQAPKLLFHYYDKDFNNEADTPDNFQSRRPNTSFCFLDIRSPGLGDTAMYLCATSRDYGQAFFGQGTRLTVV.